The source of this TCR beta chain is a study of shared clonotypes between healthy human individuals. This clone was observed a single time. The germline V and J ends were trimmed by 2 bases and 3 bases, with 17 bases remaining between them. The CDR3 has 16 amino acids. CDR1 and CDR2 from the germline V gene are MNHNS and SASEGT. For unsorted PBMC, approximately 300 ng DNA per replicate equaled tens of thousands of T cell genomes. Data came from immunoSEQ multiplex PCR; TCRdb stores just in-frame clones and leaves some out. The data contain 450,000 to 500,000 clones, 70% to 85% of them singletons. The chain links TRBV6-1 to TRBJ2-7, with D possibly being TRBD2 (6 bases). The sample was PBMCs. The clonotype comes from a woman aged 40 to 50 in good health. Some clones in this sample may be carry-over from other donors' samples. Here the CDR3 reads CASSESTLAPGYEQYF. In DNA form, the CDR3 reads TGTGCCAGCAGTGAATCCACCCTAGCGCCGGGCTACGAGCAGTACTTC.